This T cell receptor beta chain was identified in a study of shared clonotypes between healthy human individuals (dated by TCRdb to 2019 to 2021). Notes on the research overall: The cohort comprised two women and a few men aged 18 to 49 years. Different laboratories and diverse techniques were used to prepare libraries and sequence TCR repertoires, to increase sequencing depth and limit assay-specific biases. To estimate repertoire size and how much clonotype sharing occurs between individuals, the study deeply sequenced the blood TCR repertoires of 5 or 6 healthy adults. Between about 0.94 and 8.9 billion PBMCs per donor were obtained by leukapheresis. For each donor, three plates each were used for CD4 naive and CD4 memory, two plates were used for CD8 naive, and one plate was used for CD8 memory. Paper-wide results and their limitations: Pairwise subsampling indicated that sequencing depth was expected to affect the degree of clonotype sharing among donors. The genetic and exposure-history diversity represented was limited by the small number of donors. Rarefaction of sorted-subset datasets indicated incomplete sequencing despite the large sequencing depth. About 5% of naive CD4, around 4% of naive CD8, about 2.5% of memory CD4, and 0.35% to 0.4% of memory CD8 clonotypes were shared across a few donors. Compared with non-shared clonotypes, clonotypes shared by all four sorted-subset donors had higher generation probabilities. Naive subsets generally had larger estimated clonotype richness than memory subsets did. Sampling was limited to blood, and TCR repertoires in tissue likely differ from TCR repertoires in blood.

CD8 naive samples were obtained by positive selection for CCR7 among CD45RO-negative cells, yielding a CD45RA+CCR7+ population from which TemRA cells were excluded. The donors were healthy, HIV-negative adults who had no recently reported acute infections or vaccinations. Every donor was a Caucasian adult living in Nashville, Tennessee, USA. Blood was obtained by leukapheresis, after which PBMCs were separated by Ficoll-Histopaque density gradient centrifugation and cryopreserved in liquid nitrogen vapor phase. Analytical flow cytometry was used to check the purity and quantity of each magnetically sorted T cell population. Genomic DNA was isolated from every sorted fraction and measured by UV absorbance on a Nanodrop 2000c. Comment on this clone: It has no known antigen specificity. No much larger clonotype is one base removed from it; base qualities were not supplied.

Using the deep immunoSEQ assay, multiplex PCR amplified TCR CDR3 regions from genomic DNA. Extracted genomic DNA from each cell subset was spread evenly across all wells of several immunoSEQ 96-well plates, with each plate serving as a replicate. For sorted subsets, 200 to 250 ng of genomic DNA, equivalent to roughly 33,000 T cell genomes, went into each replicate PCR. Purified libraries were quantified with a Qubit 3.0 fluorometer, sized on a Bioanalyzer 2100, and re-quantified with the KAPA Library Quantification kit. Every immunoSEQ 96-well plate was sequenced on a dedicated single-read 150-cycle Illumina NextSeq 550 flow cell. The original methods were these. The immunoSEQ output contained only junctional sequences without quality scores, so filtering could not match that applied to full-length reads. Sequences were annotated with PyIR, a Python wrapper for IgBLAST v1.9, and V/J genes and CDR3 were assigned using IMGT germline references. Reads with weak V/J assignments (E-value above 1e-6), missing CDR3, stop codons, out-of-frame junctions, or ambiguous translated residues were removed. V3J clonotypes were defined as sequences sharing the same inferred V gene, J gene, and CDR3 amino acid sequence. To compute the percentage overlap between repertoires, the number of shared unique clonotypes was divided by the size of the smaller repertoire. Repertoire richness was assessed with RTK rarefaction, the Chao1 estimator, and Recon v2.1 estimates of unobserved clonotypes. Generation probabilities for all TCRbeta clonotypes obtained by the gDNA method from a few donors were computed using OLGA. TCRdb took over this immuneACCESS table, retaining in-frame rearrangements with V and J assigned. Such tables are incomplete; in checked studies, under half of the missing clones stem from an unresolved V gene, and the remainder is unexplained. The DNA gave D and trimming, while V, J and clone size come from that table. Here the sample has under 600,000 clones; roughly 98% occur a single time. 0.25% to 0.35% of the sample lies in the top ten.

V is pruned by 5 bases and J by 3 bases, leaving 6 bases of the junction without a gene match. Via the germline V gene (reference sequence), CDR1 is SEHNR and CDR2 FQNEAQ. The CDR3 numbers 15 residues from cysteine through phenylalanine. CDR3 DNA only is kept here, 45 bases in frame from base 1. This chain is built from TRBV7-9 and TRBJ2-1, with 8 bases in between that match TRBD1. The clonotype comes from a man under 40 in good health. Sequences were obtained from naive CD8+ T cells sorted from blood. In the paper's terms, the cell subset or site label means: CD45RA+CCR7+. The CDR3 loop reads CASSVRQGSYNEQFF. The base sequence is TGTGCCAGCAGCGTCCGACAGGGGAGCTACAATGAGCAGTTCTTC.